This T cell receptor beta chain was recorded in a study of blood T cell repertoires in COVID-19. In the study overall: The study drew acute and convalescent COVID-19 samples from the United States, Italy and Spain. In each case, the material was cDNA or gDNA derived from T cells, B-cell-depleted T cells, or PBMCs.

Original processing methods: Amplification of reference gene primers provided the estimated nucleated cell counts. Sequencing was performed with immunoSEQ multiplex PCR; in TCRdb, only in-frame clones are kept and a portion is missing. V and J calls and clone size come straight from that table; D and trimming were deduced from the DNA. The table records about 190,000 clones, 87% of them present only once. Germline trimming cut 1 base from V and 3 bases from J; bases unmatched to any gene: 2. The CDR3 has 14 residues. Germline V lookup: CDR1 MNHNS, CDR2 SASEGT. Sequenced sample: peripheral blood. The V gene is TRBV6-1, the J gene TRBJ1-2, with 7 bases aligning to TRBD1. The source is a man aged 60 to 69 with active or convalescent COVID-19. DNA of the CDR3: TGTGCCAGCAGTGAAGGTACAGGGGACTATGGCTACACCTTC. It yields the protein CASSEGTGDYGYTF.